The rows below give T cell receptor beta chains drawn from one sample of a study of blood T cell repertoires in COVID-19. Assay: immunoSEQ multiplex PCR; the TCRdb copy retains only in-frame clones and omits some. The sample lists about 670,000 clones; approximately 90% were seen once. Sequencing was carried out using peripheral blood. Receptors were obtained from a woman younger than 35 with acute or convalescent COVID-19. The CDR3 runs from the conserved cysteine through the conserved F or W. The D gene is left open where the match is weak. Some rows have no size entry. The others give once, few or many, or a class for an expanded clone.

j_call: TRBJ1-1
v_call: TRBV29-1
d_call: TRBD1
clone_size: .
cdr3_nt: TGCAGCGTCGGGACAGGGGGCCTTGAAGCTTTCTTT
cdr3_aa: CSVGTGGLEAFF

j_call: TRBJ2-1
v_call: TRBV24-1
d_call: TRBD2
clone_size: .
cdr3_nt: TGTGCCACCTCACGAGCGGGGGTTAGTGAGCAGTTCTTC
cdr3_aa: CATSRAGVSEQFF

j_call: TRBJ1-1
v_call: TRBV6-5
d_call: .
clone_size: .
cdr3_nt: TGTGCCAGCAAAAGGGGTCCTGAAGCTTTCTTT
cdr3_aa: CASKRGPEAFF

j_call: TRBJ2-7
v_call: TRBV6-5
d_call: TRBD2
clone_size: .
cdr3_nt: TGTGCCAGCAGTACCAGAGGGGAGGGCTACGAGCAGTACTTC
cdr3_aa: CASSTRGEGYEQYF

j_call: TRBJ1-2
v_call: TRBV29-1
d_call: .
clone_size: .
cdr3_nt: TGCAGCGTTAGCGATGGGAGCCATGGCTACACCTTC
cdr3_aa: CSVSDGSHGYTF

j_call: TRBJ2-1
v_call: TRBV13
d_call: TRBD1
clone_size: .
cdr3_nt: TGTGCCAGCAGTCCGGGACAGGGTGGCGCTGAGCAGTTCTTC
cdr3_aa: CASSPGQGGAEQFF

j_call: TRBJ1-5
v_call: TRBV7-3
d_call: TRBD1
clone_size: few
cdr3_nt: TGTGCCAGCAGCTTACCGGGACAGGGCTTTGATCAGCCCCAGCATTTT
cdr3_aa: CASSLPGQGFDQPQHF

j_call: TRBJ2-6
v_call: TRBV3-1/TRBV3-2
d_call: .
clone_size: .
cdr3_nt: TGTGCCAGCAGCCAACGTACTGGGGCCAACGTCCTGACTTTC
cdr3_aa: CASSQRTGANVLTF

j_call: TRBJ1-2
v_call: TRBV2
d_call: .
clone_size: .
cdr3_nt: TGTGCCAGCAGTGATCCGTATGGCTACACCTTC
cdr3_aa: CASSDPYGYTF

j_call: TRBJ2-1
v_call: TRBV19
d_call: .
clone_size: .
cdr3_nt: TGTGCCAGTAGTATAACGAGTGAGCAGTTCTTC
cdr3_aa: CASSITSEQFF

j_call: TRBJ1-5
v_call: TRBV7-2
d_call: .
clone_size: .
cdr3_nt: TGTGCCAGCAGCTTAACAGGACAGAAAAATCAGCCCCAGCATTTT
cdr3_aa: CASSLTGQKNQPQHF

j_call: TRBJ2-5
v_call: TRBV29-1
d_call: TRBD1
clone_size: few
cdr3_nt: TGCAGCGCAGGTTTGACAGGGTGGGAGACCCAGTACTTC
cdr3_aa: CSAGLTGWETQYF

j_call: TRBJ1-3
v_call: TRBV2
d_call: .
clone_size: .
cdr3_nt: TGTGCCAGCCGAGCCTCGGGGATGTCAGGAAACACCATATATTTT
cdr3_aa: CASRASGMSGNTIYF

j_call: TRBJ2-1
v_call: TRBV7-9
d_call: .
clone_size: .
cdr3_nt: TGTGCCAGCAGCTTAAGCGGCTACAATGAGCAGTTCTTC
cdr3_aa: CASSLSGYNEQFF

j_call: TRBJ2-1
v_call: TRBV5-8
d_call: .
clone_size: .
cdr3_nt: TGTGCCAGCAGTTGGCACGGACAGACATACAATGAGCAGTTCTTC
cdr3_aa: CASSWHGQTYNEQFF

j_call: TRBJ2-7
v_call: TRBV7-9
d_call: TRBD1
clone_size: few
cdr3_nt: TGTGCCAGCAAACAGACAGGGGAGTACGAGCAGTACTTC
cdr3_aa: CASKQTGEYEQYF

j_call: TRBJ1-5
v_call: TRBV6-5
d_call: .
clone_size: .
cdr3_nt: TGTGCCAGCAGTTATTCAGGGCCTAATCAGCCCCAGCATTTT
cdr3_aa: CASSYSGPNQPQHF

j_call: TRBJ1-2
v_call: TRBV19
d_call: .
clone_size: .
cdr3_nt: TGTGCCAGTAGTATCAATTTCTATGGCTACACCTTC
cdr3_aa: CASSINFYGYTF

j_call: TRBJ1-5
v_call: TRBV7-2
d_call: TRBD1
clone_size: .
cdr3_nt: TGTGCCAGCAGCATAGACAGGGCCAGCCAGCCCCAGCATTTT
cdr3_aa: CASSIDRASQPQHF

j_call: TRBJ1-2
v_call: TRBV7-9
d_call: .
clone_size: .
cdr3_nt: TGTGCCAGCAGCTTAGCAGGGGGAAATGGCTACACCTTC
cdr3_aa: CASSLAGGNGYTF

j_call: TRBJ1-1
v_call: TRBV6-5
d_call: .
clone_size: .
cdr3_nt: TGTGCCAGCAGTTACGAGCCTGGGGGGATCACTGAAGCTTTCTTT
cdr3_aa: CASSYEPGGITEAFF

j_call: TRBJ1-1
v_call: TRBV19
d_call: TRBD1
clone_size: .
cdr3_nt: TGTGCCAGCCGGACAGGGGTAAACACTGAAGCTTTCTTT
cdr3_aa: CASRTGVNTEAFF

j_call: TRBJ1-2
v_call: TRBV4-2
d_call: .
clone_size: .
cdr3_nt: TGTGCCAGCAGCCAGGGACTCCGCTCTAACTATGGCTACACCTTC
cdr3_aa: CASSQGLRSNYGYTF

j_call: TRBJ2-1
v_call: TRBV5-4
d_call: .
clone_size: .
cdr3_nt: TGTGCCAGCAGCTTGGACGGGGGTCTTTCTGAAAATGAGCAGTTCTTC
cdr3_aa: CASSLDGGLSENEQFF

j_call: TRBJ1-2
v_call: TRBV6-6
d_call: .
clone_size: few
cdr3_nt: TGTGCCAGCGTCGCGGGTGGTGGCTATGGCTACACCTTC
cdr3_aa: CASVAGGGYGYTF

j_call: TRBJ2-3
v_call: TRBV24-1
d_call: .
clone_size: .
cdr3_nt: TGTGCCACCAGTGAAGCAGACTACCACCCCGGAAATCCAGATACGCAGTATTTT
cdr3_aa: CATSEADYHPGNPDTQYF

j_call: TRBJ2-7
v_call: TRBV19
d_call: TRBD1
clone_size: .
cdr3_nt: TGTGCCAGTCGGCGACAGGGGACCCAGGAGTCCTACGAGCAGTACTTC
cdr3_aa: CASRRQGTQESYEQYF

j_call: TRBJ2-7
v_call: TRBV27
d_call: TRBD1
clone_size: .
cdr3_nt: TGTGCCAGCAGTTCGGGCGGGACAGGGGTCCACGAGCAGTACTTC
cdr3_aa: CASSSGGTGVHEQYF

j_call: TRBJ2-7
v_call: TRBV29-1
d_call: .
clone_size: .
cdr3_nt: TGCAGCGTCGCCGGGACACCTTCCGAGCAGTACTTC
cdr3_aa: CSVAGTPSEQYF

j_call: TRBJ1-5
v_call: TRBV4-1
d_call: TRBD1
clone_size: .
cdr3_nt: TGCGCCAGCAGCCCCGAAGGGACAGGGGGTATTGGCAATCAGCCCCAGCATTTT
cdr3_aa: CASSPEGTGGIGNQPQHF

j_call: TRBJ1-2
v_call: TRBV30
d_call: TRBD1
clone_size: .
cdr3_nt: TGTGCCTGGAACAGGGGGCTGATCTATGGCTACACCTTC
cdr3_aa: CAWNRGLIYGYTF

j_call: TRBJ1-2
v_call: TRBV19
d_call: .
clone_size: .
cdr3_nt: TGTGCCAGTAGTGGATCCGGGTTCCGTAACTATGGCTACACCTTC
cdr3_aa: CASSGSGFRNYGYTF

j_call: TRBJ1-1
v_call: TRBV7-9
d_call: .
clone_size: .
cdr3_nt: TGTGCCAGCAGCCCGACAGAGCTGAACACTGAAGCTTTCTTT
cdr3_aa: CASSPTELNTEAFF

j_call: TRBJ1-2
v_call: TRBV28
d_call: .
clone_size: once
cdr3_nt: TGTGCCAGCAGTTTTAGAGCCTTCTATGGCTACACCTTC
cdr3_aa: CASSFRAFYGYTF

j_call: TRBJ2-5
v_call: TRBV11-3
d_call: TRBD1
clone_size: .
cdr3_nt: TGTGCCAGCAGCTCATCACAGGGGCGTCAGGAGACCCAGTACTTC
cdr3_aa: CASSSSQGRQETQYF

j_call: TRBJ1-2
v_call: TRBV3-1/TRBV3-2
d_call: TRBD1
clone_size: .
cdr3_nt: TGTGCCAGCAGCCGCGTAGGGACAGCCTTCGGCTACACCTTC
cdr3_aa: CASSRVGTAFGYTF

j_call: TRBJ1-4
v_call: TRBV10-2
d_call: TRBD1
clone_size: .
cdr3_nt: TGCGCCAGCAGAGGGGGGGACAGGGGGCGCAGAAGGGAAAAACTGTTTTTT
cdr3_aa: CASRGGDRGRRREKLFF

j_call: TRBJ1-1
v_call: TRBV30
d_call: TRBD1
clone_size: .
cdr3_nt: TGTGCCTGGAGTCAGGGGGCGGGCACTGAAGCTTTCTTT
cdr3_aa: CAWSQGAGTEAFF

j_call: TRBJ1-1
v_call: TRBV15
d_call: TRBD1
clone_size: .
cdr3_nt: TGTGCCACCCGGACAGGGCGGACTGAAGCTTTCTTT
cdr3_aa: CATRTGRTEAFF

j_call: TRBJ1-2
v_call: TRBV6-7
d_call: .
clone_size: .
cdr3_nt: TGTGCCAGCAGTTACTCTGAGGGTGGCTACACCTTC
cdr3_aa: CASSYSEGGYTF

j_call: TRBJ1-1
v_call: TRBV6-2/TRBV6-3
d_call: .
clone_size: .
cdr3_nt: TGTGCCAGCAGTTACGGCGACAGATCGAACACTGAAGCTTTCTTT
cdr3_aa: CASSYGDRSNTEAFF

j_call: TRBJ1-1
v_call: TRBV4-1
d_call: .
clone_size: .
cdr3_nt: TGCGCCAGCAGCCAGGTTCTCAGGGACACTGAAGCTTTCTTT
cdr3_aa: CASSQVLRDTEAFF

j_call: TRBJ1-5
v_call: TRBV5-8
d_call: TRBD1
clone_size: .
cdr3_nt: TGTGCCAGCAGCTTGGGACAGGGGGCAAATCAGCCCCAGCATTTT
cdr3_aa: CASSLGQGANQPQHF

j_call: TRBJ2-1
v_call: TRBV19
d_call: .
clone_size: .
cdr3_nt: TGTGCCAGTAGTATAGGGGAGACTGGAGGAAATGAGCAGTTCTTC
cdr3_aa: CASSIGETGGNEQFF

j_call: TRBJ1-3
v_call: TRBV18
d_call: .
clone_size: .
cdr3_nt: TGTGCCAGCTCCCCGGTCGACTCTGGAAACACCATATATTTT
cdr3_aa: CASSPVDSGNTIYF

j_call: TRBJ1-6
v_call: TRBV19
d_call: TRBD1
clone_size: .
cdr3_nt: TGTGCCAGTGGACAGGGGCTCAAGAATTCACCCCTCCACTTT
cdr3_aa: CASGQGLKNSPLHF

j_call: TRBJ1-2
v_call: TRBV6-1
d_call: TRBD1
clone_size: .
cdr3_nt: TGTGCCAGCAGTGAAGCCAGACAGGGCGGCTACACCTTC
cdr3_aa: CASSEARQGGYTF

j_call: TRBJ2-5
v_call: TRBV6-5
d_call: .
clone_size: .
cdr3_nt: TGTGCCACCCGGGGGATGGGGACCCAGTACTTC
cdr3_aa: CATRGMGTQYF

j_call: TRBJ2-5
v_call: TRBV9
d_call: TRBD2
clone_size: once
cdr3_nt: TGTGCCAGCAGCGTAGCTCCTAGCGGGGGGACCCAGTACTTC
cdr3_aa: CASSVAPSGGTQYF

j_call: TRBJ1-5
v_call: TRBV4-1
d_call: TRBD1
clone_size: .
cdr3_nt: TGCGCCAGCAGCCAGACAGGGAGCAATCAGCCCCAGCATTTT
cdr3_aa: CASSQTGSNQPQHF